This T cell receptor (beta chain) was sequenced for a study of Ad26.COV2.S vaccination and SARS-CoV-2 variants. Documented treatment: approximately 18 received Ad26.COV2.S at low or high dose, single or two shots; roughly five received placebo; per-sample allocation not given. Repertoires come from day 63 after the first vaccine or placebo injection. An Ad26 vector carrying the Wuhan-strain SARS-CoV-2 spike served as the vaccine. For this clone: No antigen is known for it.

The ends lost 1 base at V and 6 bases at J; junction bases unmatched: 6. The length of the CDR3 is 16 residues. Germline assignment: CDR1 SGHTA and CDR2 FQGNSA. Study results and limitations: Vaccine recipients had higher spike-specific TCR breadth than placebo recipients.

The method was immunoSEQ multiplex PCR; TCRdb's version includes in-frame clones alone and lacks a portion of them. The sample carries about 350,000 clones, around 89% recorded once. Sequencing used peripheral blood, obtained in a trial of Ad26.COV2.S vaccine versus placebo. This TCR was recovered from a person aged 18-60 years who received the Ad26.COV2.S COVID-19 vaccine or a placebo. The chain has TRBV7-2 and TRBJ1-6, with 7 bases lining up with TRBD1. CDR3 region: CASSLEQGRFNSPLHF. DNA for the CDR3: TGTGCCAGCAGCTTAGAACAGGGGAGGTTTAATTCACCCCTCCACTTT.